Below are 28 T cell receptor beta chains sequenced from a single sample in a study of T-cell reconstitution after alpha-beta-depleted transplantation in children. The library targeted TCRbeta and was prepared with unique molecular identifiers. Each CDR3 protein is one row after TCRdb ran MiXCR on the PCR reads. Here the sample spans approximately 47,000 distinct CDR3 sequences, 52% being singletons. Sequencing was performed on peripheral blood, taken before TCRalphabeta/CD19-depleted stem cell transplant. The receptors derive from a boy younger than two with SCID, due to receive a stem cell transplant.

The rearrangement uses TRBV2 and TRBJ2-1; no definite D call. The CDR3 runs to 11 residues. CDR1 SNHLY and CDR2 FYNNEI come from the germline V gene. V gave up 8 bases and J gave up 5 bases, with 7 bases separating them. The chain's CDR3 is CASLIDNEQFF. CDR3 bases: TGTGCCAGCCTTATTGACAATGAGCAGTTCTTC.

This clonotype came up a few times. V gene TRBV6-2 or TRBV6-3 combines with J gene TRBJ1-5; D unclear. Germline CDR1 reads MNHEY; CDR2 reads SVGEGT. Trimming removed 8 bases from V and 3 bases from J, with 14 bases in between. CDR3 size: 14 residues. The CDR3 loop reads CASQPDTYNQPQHF. The CDR3 coding sequence is TGTGCCAGCCAGCCCGACACATACAATCAGCCCCAGCATTTT.

In its sample, this clonotype was seen a few times. V usage is TRBV20-1 and J usage is TRBJ2-7, with TRBD1 as a possible D gene (6 bases). This CDR3 spans 12 amino acids. Germline values: CDR1 DFQATT, CDR2 SNEGSKA (reference sequence). Trimming left V 4 bases short and J 1 base short, with 8 bases between. The CDR3 loop is CSAKQGSYEQYF. The CDR3 DNA reads TGCAGTGCTAAACAGGGATCCTACGAGCAGTACTTC.

This clonotype has a count of ten or more. The genes are TRBV5-6 and TRBJ1-2; TRBD1 agrees at 7 bases. The CDR3 spans 17 residues. CDR1 is SGHDT, CDR2 YYEEEE, per germline. After removal of 1 base from V and 0 bases from J, the junction contained 9 bases not matched to a gene. The CDR3 region is CASSLSKGASSNYGYTF. CDR3 nucleotides: TGTGCCAGCAGCTTGTCGAAGGGGGCCTCCTCTAACTATGGCTACACCTTC.

The V call is TRBV6-6, the J call TRBJ2-1; D could derive from TRBD1 or TRBD2 (5 bases each). The CDR3 covers 16 residues. Germline assignment: CDR1 MNHNY and CDR2 SVGAGI (reference sequence). The V end was cut by 6 bases, the J end by 4 bases, with 19 bases between. CDR3 nucleotide sequence: TGTGCCAGCAGCTCCGGGACCGACTCCATATACAATGAGCAGTTCTTC. This codes for CASSSGTDSIYNEQFF.

This chain connects TRBV28 to TRBJ1-3; D is unclear. V was cut by 7 bases and J by 3 bases, with 7 bases left in between. This CDR3 comprises 12 residues. Germline CDR1 reads MDHEN; CDR2 reads SYDVKM. CDR3 DNA sequence: TGTGCCAGCACCTTTATTGGAAACACCATATATTTT. It is translated as CASTFIGNTIYF.

Comments on this clonotype: At one boundary the junction diverges from the germline segment, which might be a read error. This chain links TRBV28 with TRBJ2-4; tentatively, D is TRBD1 or TRBD2 (5 bases each). The CDR3 is 18 residues long. CDR1 and CDR2 (germline): MDHEN, SYDVKM. This CDR3 is CARSLLGVGASGKNIQYF. The CDR3 nucleotides are TGTGCCAGAAGTTTGTTGGGGGTGGGCGCATCGGGCAAAAACATTCAGTACTTC.

The chain is built from TRBV20-1 and TRBJ1-2, with 11 bases identical to TRBD1. CDR3 size: 15 residues. Losses at the gene ends were 3 bases for V and 8 bases for J; bases not matched to a gene: 11. Germline V gives CDR1 DFQATT, CDR2 SNEGSKA (reference sequence). The CDR3 bases are TGCAGTGCTAGGGGGACAGGGGGAGGTCTGGGAGGCTACACCTTC. Amino acids: CSARGTGGGLGGYTF.

The chain recombines TRBV3-1 with TRBJ2-2; 10 bases are shared with TRBD2. Germline assignment: CDR1 LGHDT and CDR2 YNNKEL (reference sequence). The CDR3 consists of 18 residues. V lost 3 bases and J lost 5; bases outside the gene matches: 12. CDR3 loop: CASSHHGAGGSRTGELFF. CDR3 bases: TGTGCCAGCAGCCATCACGGAGCGGGGGGGAGTAGGACCGGGGAGCTGTTTTTT.

The chain carries TRBV20-1 and TRBJ2-3; 8 nucleotides align to TRBD2. From germline, CDR1 is DFQATT and CDR2 SNEGSKA (reference sequence). The CDR3 extends over 15 amino acids. Trimming at V came to 1 base and at J to 2 bases, leaving 5 bases not matched to a gene. The CDR3 protein is CSARATSGTTDTQYF. The CDR3 coding sequence is TGCAGTGCTAGAGCTACTAGCGGAACCACAGATACGCAGTATTTT.

V is TRBV4-3 and J is TRBJ2-7; maybe TRBD2 (5 bases). The germline V and J ends were trimmed by 1 base and 4 bases, with 14 bases remaining between them. The CDR3 length is 15 residues. The germline CDR1 and CDR2 sequences are LGHNA and YSLEER. CDR3 sequence (DNA): TGCGCCAGCAGCCAAGGGACCAACGGCGGGTACGAGCAGTACTTC. This gives the protein CASSQGTNGGYEQYF.

This clonotype has just a few counts. This chain joins TRBV6-1 and TRBJ2-2; the D is unclear. The V end was cut by 4 bases, the J end by 2 bases, with 11 bases between. The germline gives CDR1 MNHNS, CDR2 SASEGT. The CDR3 loop spans 15 amino acids. The CDR3 protein is CASSVGRSNTGELFF. CDR3 DNA: TGTGCCAGCAGTGTAGGGCGCTCAAACACCGGGGAGCTGTTTTTT.

This clonotype was observed a handful of times. V is TRBV12-3 or TRBV12-4 and J is TRBJ2-1; 11 bases are a match to TRBD2. The CDR3 extends over 16 amino acids. After removal of 1 base from V and 8 bases from J, the junction contained 7 bases not matched to a gene. The DNA for the CDR3 is TGTGCCAGCAGTTTAGTAGCGGGGGGGCCTAATGATGAGCAGTTCTTC. Its protein is CASSLVAGGPNDEQFF.

This clonotype was recorded once. The chain joins TRBV7-9 to TRBJ2-3; TRBD1 agrees at 8 bases. V shed 4 bases and J 2 bases; nucleotides not matched to a gene: 5. Germline CDR1 is SEHNR and CDR2 is FQNEAQ (reference sequence). The CDR3 is 15 residues long. This CDR3 reads CASSSGTGLTDTQYF. CDR3 sequence (DNA): TGTGCCAGCAGCTCCGGGACAGGCCTCACAGATACGCAGTATTTT. The entire variable domain, with the rest obtained from reference TRBV7-9 and TRBJ2-3, is as follows: DTGVSQNPRHKITKRGQNVTFRCDPISEHNRLYWYRQTLGQGPEFLTYFQNEAQLEKSRLLSDRFSAERPKGSFSTLEIQRTEQGDSAMYLCASSSGTGLTDTQYFGPGTRLTVL.

The chain recombines TRBV12-3 or TRBV12-4 with TRBJ1-5; the D is unclear. Trimming took 3 bases from V and 7 from J, leaving 10 bases between them. This CDR3 is built from 13 residues. In DNA form, the CDR3 reads TGTGCCAGCAGTTTGTCGGGGAGGCAGCCCCAGCATTTT. It codes for CASSLSGRQPQHF.

The CDR3 sequence is CASSLLQGGNQPQHF. The CDR3, as DNA: TGTGCCAGCAGCTTACTGCAGGGGGGAAATCAGCCCCAGCATTTT. The gene calls are TRBV7-8 and TRBJ1-5; TRBD1 aligns across 7 bases. This CDR3 contains 15 residues. The ends lost 2 bases at V and 4 bases at J; junction bases unmatched: 5. Germline CDR1 SGHVS, CDR2 FQNEAQ.

The gene calls are TRBV6-1 and TRBJ1-1, with D hard to call. This CDR3 is 14 amino acids long. V dropped 4 bases and J dropped 5 bases, with 14 bases sitting between them. The germline CDR1 and CDR2 sequences are MNHNS and SASEGT. The CDR3 DNA follows: TGTGCCAGCAGTGCAACGTTTGGAGAAACTGAAGCTTTCTTT. It codes for CASSATFGETEAFF.

The sample holds a few counts of this clonotype. The chain joins TRBV11-2 to TRBJ2-7; D is ambiguous. This CDR3 has 13 residues. V lost 0 bases to trimming and J lost 3 bases, with 6 bases between them. CDR1 and CDR2 from the germline V gene are SGHAT and FQNNGV. CDR3 region: CASSLDYGYEQYF. The CDR3 DNA reads TGTGCCAGCAGCTTAGATTACGGCTACGAGCAGTACTTC.

The genes are TRBV4-1 and TRBJ2-3; D gene uncertain. This CDR3 is 13 amino acids long. Trimming pared 3 bases from V and 4 bases from J, leaving 8 bases between. Germline CDR1 and CDR2: MGHRA and YSYEKL. The CDR3 coding sequence is TGCGCCAGCAGCCACATTGATTCAGATACGCAGTATTTT. Translation gives CASSHIDSDTQYF.

The chain employs TRBV6-4 and TRBJ2-2; perhaps D is TRBD1 or TRBD2 (5 bases each). CDR1 MRHNA and CDR2 SNTAGT come from the germline V gene. Between the trimmed V and J ends, which lost 4 bases and 1 base, there was a span of 13 bases. This CDR3 spans 16 amino acids. DNA of the CDR3: TGTGCCAGCAGTGGAGATGGGACGGAGAACACCGGGGAGCTGTTTTTT. It codes for CASSGDGTENTGELFF.

This chain connects TRBV11-1 to TRBJ2-3; TRBD1 agrees at 8 bases. The CDR3 has 15 amino acids. Germline CDR1 reads SGHAT; CDR2 reads FQDESV (reference sequence). V gave up 5 bases and J gave up 6 bases; unmatched junction bases: 10. The CDR3 loop is CASSLAGQVGDTQYF. The CDR3 DNA sequence: TGTGCCAGCAGCCTTGCGGGACAGGTGGGGGATACGCAGTATTTT.

This clonotype was seen a single time. The chain links TRBV18 to TRBJ2-1; TRBD2 aligns across 7 bases. The V gene's germline CDR1 is KGHSH and CDR2 LQKENI. This CDR3 comprises 16 residues. The V gene end was trimmed by 0 bases and the J gene end by 7 bases; junction bases not matched to a gene: 9. The DNA for the CDR3 is TGTGCCAGCTCACCACCGAGACTAGCTAGAGTTAATGAGCAGTTCTTC. The encoded protein is CASSPPRLARVNEQFF.

The chain has TRBV5-1 and TRBJ1-1; 7 bases are shared with TRBD1. Trimming took 9 bases from V and 5 from J; bases not matched to a gene: 13. The germline CDR1 and CDR2 sequences are SGHRS and YFSETQ. This CDR3 region has 14 residues. DNA for the CDR3: TGCGCCACCTCATCGGACAGGCCGGGGACTGAAGCTTTCTTT. Its protein is CATSSDRPGTEAFF.

The J gene is TRBJ1-3, the V gene TRBV12-3 or TRBV12-4; 11 nucleotides match TRBD1. The CDR3 totals 16 residues. The V gene end was trimmed by 5 bases and the J gene end by 4 bases; junction bases not matched to a gene: 7. As DNA, the CDR3 is TGTGCCAGCAGTGGACAGGGGGCCCTACACGGAAACACCATATATTTT. Amino acids: CASSGQGALHGNTIYF.

The chain links TRBV6-5 to TRBJ2-1; possibly TRBD2 for D (5 bases). CDR1 and CDR2 from the germline V gene are MNHEY and SVGAGI. Trimming removed 1 base from V and 4 bases from J, with 11 bases in between. CDR3 length: 15 amino acids. The CDR3 sequence is CASSYFGDLYNEQFF. The DNA of the CDR3 is TGTGCCAGCAGTTACTTCGGGGATTTATACAATGAGCAGTTCTTC.

V and J are TRBV19 and TRBJ2-7; D might be TRBD1 (6 bases). Germline V CDR1 and CDR2: LNHDA, SQIVND (reference sequence). The CDR3 has 13 residues. V shed 5 bases and J shed 5 bases, with 13 bases lying between them. CDR3 amino acids: CASSAAQGNEQYF. Written as DNA, the CDR3 is TGTGCCAGTAGTGCCGCCCAGGGGAACGAGCAGTACTTC.

The gene calls are TRBV18 and TRBJ1-6; the D gene is possibly TRBD1 (5 bases). Germline V CDR1 and CDR2: KGHSH, LQKENI. The CDR3 length is 17 residues. Trimming shortened V by 2 bases and J by 6 bases, and 17 bases separated the two germline ends. This CDR3 reads CASSPRSPGWSNSPLHF. In DNA form, the CDR3 reads TGTGCCAGCTCACCAAGATCCCCAGGGTGGAGTAATTCACCCCTCCACTTT.

This clonotype has a handful of counts. The chain has TRBV20-1 and TRBJ2-7; possibly TRBD1 for D (6 bases). The CDR3 is made up of 13 amino acids. Germline V lookup: CDR1 DFQATT, CDR2 SNEGSKA (reference sequence). V was cut by 6 bases and J by 3 bases, with 15 bases left in between. CDR3 DNA: TGCAGTGCCCATCCTACAGGGTTCTACGAGCAGTACTTC. Translation: CSAHPTGFYEQYF.